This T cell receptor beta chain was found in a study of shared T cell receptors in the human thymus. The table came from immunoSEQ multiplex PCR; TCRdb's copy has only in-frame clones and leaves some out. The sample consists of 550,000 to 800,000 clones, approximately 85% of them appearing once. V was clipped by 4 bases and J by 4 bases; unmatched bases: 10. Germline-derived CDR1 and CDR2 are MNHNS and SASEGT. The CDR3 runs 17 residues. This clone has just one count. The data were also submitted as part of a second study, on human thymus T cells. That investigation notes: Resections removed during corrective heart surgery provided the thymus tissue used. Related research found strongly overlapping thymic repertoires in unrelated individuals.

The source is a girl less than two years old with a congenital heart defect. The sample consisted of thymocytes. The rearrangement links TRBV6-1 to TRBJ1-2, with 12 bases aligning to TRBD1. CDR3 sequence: CASSALTGTGGLYGYTF. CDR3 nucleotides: TGTGCCAGCAGTGCATTAACTGGGACAGGGGGCCTCTATGGCTACACCTTC.